This TCR beta chain was found in a study of CXCR3-negative and CXCR3-positive naive CD8 T cells (dated by TCRdb to between 2019 and 2020). Background on the whole study: In total, 120 million to 150 million TRB reads were obtained, which works out to roughly 1.5 +/- 0.3 million reads per library. The diversity and physicochemical repertoire analyses included about a dozen donors pooled from two independent experiments. For the TRBV-TRBJ cluster analysis, the naive subsets came from 5 or 6 donors, while the memory cells came from 3 donors. Overall study results and their limits: Both naive subsets had comparably high repertoire diversity, while memory CD8+ T cells had much lower repertoire diversity. TRB CDR3s from CXCR3-positive naive cells showed higher hydrophobicity (lower Kidera factor 4), lower energy, and higher strength and volume indices than CXCR3-negative naive cells. TRBV-TRBJ usage was similar between naive CXCR3-negative and CXCR3-positive cells from the same donor, while memory cells showed distinct patterns. Because surface CD5, which is linked to self-reactivity in mice, was comparable between the naive subsets, TCR interaction strength was also inferred from TRB CDR3 physicochemical properties. Freshly isolated PBMCs were used for most assays because CXCR3 expression partially decreased after cryopreservation.

The sample was run on a NextSeq 550. The Human TCR Profiling Kit (MiLaboratory) was used to prepare UMI-labeled 5' RACE TRB cDNA libraries. cDNA synthesis used the entire amount of extracted RNA, and PCR amplification then used the entire amount of cDNA produced. The libraries were made side by side, with each library going through the same number of PCR cycles. As for the authors' bioinformatics: About 50,000 +/- 10,000 unique UMI-labeled TRB cDNA molecules per library were extracted with MIGEC and MiXCR, with at least two reads per UMI required. An average of roughly 40,000 +/- 10,000 functional in-frame TRB CDR3 nucleotide clonotypes without stop codons was found per library. Diversity metrics, including normalized Shannon-Wiener and Chao1, were computed in VDJtools after downsampling to 5000 UMI-labeled TRB molecules per sample. Clonotype-size-weighted physicochemical properties of the central five CDR3 residues (interaction energy, strength, volume and Kidera factor 4) were computed in VDJtools. TCRdb reprocessed the reads into one record per CDR3 protein sequence, lacking DNA. The authors' filters were not applied to this entry. The table of this sample itemizes approximately 59,000 distinct CDR3 sequences. Clones ranked in the top ten supply 0.55% to 0.8% of the sample.

CDR1 ENHRY and CDR2 SYGVKD are derived from the germline V gene. The CDR3 runs 16 amino acids, cysteine and phenylalanine included. Only the protein sequence is given. Each CD8+ T cell subset was flow-sorted in triplicate, and 250,000 to 350,000 cells per subset were placed directly into RLT lysis buffer. To keep memory contaminants out, a stringent definition of naive CD8+ T cells was applied: CD45RO-CCR7+CD27+CD95-. Standard density gradient centrifugation was used to isolate peripheral blood mononuclear cells from buffy coats. Naive CXCR3-negative and CXCR3-positive CD8+ T cells were flow-sorted using a FACSAria III. Total RNA was extracted from sorted cells using an RNeasy Mini Kit. Worth noting for this clonotype: The clone's antigen remains unknown.

The sequence links TRBV10-3 to TRBJ2-6. The sequence came from a human donor in good health. Some clones in this sample may be carry-over from other donors' samples. Sequenced input: naive CXCR3+ CD8+ T cells from blood. The cell subset or site label corresponds to: CD45RO-CCR7+CD27+CD95- naive CD8+ T cells expressing CXCR3 (TNR3+). The CDR3 loop reads CAISESGGSGANVLTF.